This T cell receptor (beta chain) was identified during a study of shared clonotypes between healthy human individuals (TCRdb year 2020). In terms of the full investigation: The cohort included a few men and a couple of women between 18 and 49 years of age. To increase sequencing depth and limit assay-specific biases, TCR repertoire library preparation and sequencing were carried out by different laboratories using diverse techniques. For each donor, three plates each were used for CD4 naive and CD4 memory, two plates were used for CD8 naive, and one plate was used for CD8 memory. To estimate repertoire size and how much clonotype sharing occurs between individuals, the study deeply sequenced the blood TCR repertoires of five healthy adults. Per donor, leukapheresis produced somewhere between about 0.94 and 9.5 billion PBMCs. Beyond this particular receptor, the publication reports: Rarefaction of sorted-subset datasets indicated incomplete sequencing despite the large sequencing depth. Approximately 5% of naive CD4, 3.5% of naive CD8, approximately 2.2% of memory CD4, and more than 0.35% of memory CD8 clonotypes were shared across several donors. Based on pairwise subsampling, the degree of clonotype sharing among donors was expected to be affected by sequencing depth. Because the study included a small number of donors, the genetic and exposure-history diversity represented was limited. Clonotypes shared by all four sorted-subset donors showed higher generation probabilities than non-shared clonotypes. Naive subsets generally had larger estimated clonotype richness than memory subsets. Sampling was restricted to blood, and TCR repertoires in tissues likely differ from the TCR repertoires found in blood.

Using the deep immunoSEQ assay, TCR CDR3 regions were amplified from genomic DNA by multiplex PCR. Extracted genomic DNA from each cell subset was distributed evenly across all wells of several immunoSEQ 96-well plates, and each plate was treated as a replicate. Each replicate PCR for sorted subsets received approximately 200 ng genomic DNA, equal to 30,000 or so T cell genomes. Purified libraries were quantified with a Qubit 3.0 fluorometer, sized on a Bioanalyzer 2100, and re-quantified with the KAPA Library Quantification kit. Every immunoSEQ 96-well plate was sequenced on a dedicated single-read 150-cycle Illumina NextSeq 550 flow cell. Under the source paper's analysis protocol: Because the immunoSEQ output held only junctional sequences and lacked quality scores, the filtering could not match the filtering applied to full-length reads. To assign V/J genes and CDR3, sequences were annotated using PyIR, a Python wrapper for IgBLAST v1.9, with IMGT germline references. Reads were filtered out if the reads had weak V/J assignments (E-value above 1e-6), no CDR3, stop codons, out-of-frame junctions, or ambiguous translated residues. V3J clonotypes were defined by identical inferred V gene, J gene, and CDR3 amino acid sequence. To compute the percentage overlap between repertoires, the number of shared unique clonotypes was divided by the size of the smaller repertoire. Richness of each repertoire was evaluated using RTK rarefaction, the Chao1 estimator, and Recon v2.1 estimates of unobserved clonotypes. Generation probabilities were computed with OLGA for all TCRbeta clonotypes obtained by the gDNA method from several donors. TCRdb took over this immuneACCESS table, retaining in-frame rearrangements with V and J assigned. Such tables are incomplete; in checked studies, under half of the missing clones stem from an unresolved V gene, and the remainder is unexplained. For V, J and clone size, that table is used; D and trimming come from the DNA. This sample lists around 690,000 clones; roughly 87% were detected once. The ten top clones hold 30% to 40% of the sample.

The donors were healthy, HIV-negative adults who had no recently reported acute infections or vaccinations. All donors were Caucasian adults living in Nashville, Tennessee, USA. CD8 memory samples combined magnetically selected CD45RO+ cells with CCR7-negative CD45RA+ effector memory (TemRA) cells. Blood was obtained by leukapheresis, after which PBMCs were separated by Ficoll-Histopaque density gradient centrifugation and cryopreserved in liquid nitrogen vapor phase. Analytical flow cytometry was used to check the purity and quantity of each magnetically sorted T cell population. Each sorted fraction had its genomic DNA isolated and then quantified by UV absorbance on a Nanodrop 2000c. Concerning this clone itself: There is no known antigen for this receptor. There are no base qualities to consult, and no much larger clone falls within one base.

The sequence derives from a man aged 18 to 29 in good health. Some clones in this sample may be carry-over from other donors' samples. Sequenced input: memory CD8+ T cells from PBMCs. The meaning of the sample's cell subset or site label: CD45RO+ cells pooled with CCR7-negative TemRA cells.

Here is the DNA: TGTGCCAGCAGTAACACAGGGGGCGCAGAGACCCAGTACTTC. Translated, this gives CASSNTGGAETQYF. The V and J segments used are TRBV7-3 and TRBJ2-5, with TRBD1 matching 9 junction bases. Taken from cysteine to phenylalanine, the CDR3 has 14 residues. The kept DNA is CDR3 alone, 42 bases in frame from the first base. CDR1 and CDR2 (SGHTA, FQGTGA) derive from the germline V gene. V is cut back by 6 bases and J by 4 bases, with 6 bases in the junction unmatched. The entire variable domain, with the stretches around the CDR3 drawn from the reference TRBV7-3 and TRBJ2-5 proteins, is GAGVSQTPSNKVTEKGKYVELRCDPISGHTALYWYRQSLGQGPEFLIYFQGTGAADDSGLPNDRFFAVRPEGSVSTLKIQRTERGDSAVYLCASSNTGGAETQYFGPGTRLLVL.